This T cell receptor beta chain came from a study of Graves' ophthalmopathy and Graves' hyperthyroidism. This clonotype came up many times. The length of the CDR3 is 11 residues. From germline, CDR1 is LGHDT and CDR2 YNNKEL (reference sequence). V was pared by 7 bases and J by 4 bases, with 8 bases between. Investigators amplified TCR beta CDR3 regions from RNA transcripts. The authors performed first-round RT-PCR with HTBI primers and then a second-round multiplex PCR. TCRdb independently ran MiXCR on the multiplex PCR reads; one entry per CDR3 protein. The data contain just over 600,000 distinct CDR3 sequences, over 20% of them singletons.

The receptor comes from a woman aged 18 to 35 with stable Graves' hyperthyroidism. Some clones in this sample may be carry-over from other donors' samples. The rearrangement uses TRBV3-1 and TRBJ2-7; no reliable D call. The sequenced sample consisted of peripheral blood. CDR3 sequence: CASTSGYEQYF. CDR3 DNA sequence: TGTGCCAGCACCTCAGGATACGAGCAGTACTTC.